The 30 T cell receptor beta chains presented below share a single source sample, sequenced in a study of blood T cell repertoires in COVID-19. Measured with immunoSEQ multiplex PCR; TCRdb has only the in-frame clones, and not every one. The data contain 120,000 or so clones, around 90% of them singletons. Sequenced material: peripheral blood. The receptors here all came from a man in his 60s with COVID-19, enrolled during active disease.

The rearrangement joins TRBV29-1 to TRBJ1-1, with 8 nucleotides matching TRBD1. This CDR3 spans 13 amino acids. Germline V CDR1 and CDR2: SQVTM, ANQGSEA. V lost 6 bases to trimming and J lost 4 bases; unmatched junction nucleotides: 7. The DNA of the CDR3 is TGCAGCGTCCATGGACAGGGCGGCACTGAAGCTTTCTTT. Its protein product is CSVHGQGGTEAFF.

V and J are TRBV27 and TRBJ2-6; TRBD1 matches 12 bases. In germline, CDR1 is MNHEY, CDR2 SMNVEV (reference sequence). This CDR3 has 19 amino acids. Trimming cost V 4 bases and J 1 base; bases outside gene matches: 8. CDR3 coding DNA: TGTGCCAGCAGTTCCCGGGACAGGGGGCTTTCATCTGGGGCCAACGTCCTGACTTTC. This codes for CASSSRDRGLSSGANVLTF.

The rearrangement joins TRBV24-1 to TRBJ1-2; 7 bases align to TRBD1. The J segment lost 6 bases and the V segment lost 1 base, leaving 4 bases of the junction unmatched. Germline values: CDR1 KGHDR, CDR2 SFDVKD. The CDR3 has 14 residues. The CDR3 spells CATSDFGTDNGYTF. The CDR3 bases are TGTGCCACCAGTGATTTCGGGACAGACAATGGCTACACCTTC.

The V and J genes are TRBV19 and TRBJ1-1; D perhaps matches TRBD1 (6 bases). CDR1 is LNHDA and CDR2 is SQIVND in the germline V gene (reference sequence). V was pared by 2 bases and J by 1 base, with 14 bases between. This CDR3 contains 16 residues. CDR3 protein: CASSIKTGTSNTEAFF. For the CDR3, the DNA is TGTGCCAGTAGTATAAAAACCGGGACATCGAACACTGAAGCTTTCTTT. Combining the CDR3 with reference TRBV19 and TRBJ1-1 gives the whole variable domain DGGITQSPKYLFRKEGQNVTLSCEQNLNHDAMYWYRQDPGQGLRLIYYSQIVNDFQKGDIAEGYSVSREKKESFPLTVTSAQKNPTAFYLCASSIKTGTSNTEAFFGQGTRLTVV.

The chain couples TRBV16 to TRBJ2-1, with D tentatively TRBD1 (6 bases). The V end lost 5 bases, the J end lost 5 bases, and 13 bases lay between the germline ends. CDR1 and CDR2 (germline): KGHSY, FQNENV. CDR3 length equals 14 residues. CDR3 coding DNA: TGTGCCAGCAGCTCGGACAGATACGACAATGAGCAGTTCTTC. Translating it yields CASSSDRYDNEQFF.

This clone came up once. V is TRBV19 and J is TRBJ2-2; unclear D gene. Germline CDR1 is LNHDA and CDR2 is SQIVND (reference sequence). This CDR3 comprises 15 residues. Trimming shortened V by 6 bases and J by 3 bases, and 14 bases separated the two germline ends. CDR3 protein: CASRRGYGYTGELFF. Written as DNA, the CDR3 is TGTGCCAGTAGAAGAGGATACGGCTACACCGGGGAGCTGTTTTTT.

This chain connects TRBV10-3 to TRBJ1-1; perhaps TRBD1 as D (5 bases). Between the trimmed V and J ends, which lost 1 base and 1 base, there was a span of 10 bases. The CDR3 is made up of 15 amino acids. Germline V lookup: CDR1 ENHRY, CDR2 SYGVKD. The CDR3 DNA follows: TGTGCCATCAGTGAGTTCGGACATTCGAACACTGAAGCTTTCTTT. Amino acid sequence: CAISEFGHSNTEAFF.

The rearrangement uses TRBV4-2 and TRBJ2-1; D might be TRBD2 (6 bases). From germline, CDR1 is LGHNA and CDR2 YNFKEQ. The length of the CDR3 is 16 residues. V lost 1 base and J 3 bases, leaving 13 bases between the germline ends. The CDR3 DNA is TGTGCCAGCAGCCAAGGGACGGGAGAAATCTACAATGAGCAGTTCTTC. Its translation: CASSQGTGEIYNEQFF.

This chain connects TRBV29-1 to TRBJ2-7, with a tentative D call TRBD1 (6 bases). V lost 6 bases and J lost 6, with 15 bases in between. CDR1 SQVTM and CDR2 ANQGSEA come from the germline V gene. CDR3 length: 12 residues. CDR3 bases: TGCAGCGTAGCCTCGGGACAACTCGAGCAGTACTTC. This translates into CSVASGQLEQYF.

This chain joins TRBV7-9 and TRBJ2-7; no clear D. This CDR3 spans 14 amino acids. Germline V CDR1 and CDR2: SEHNR, FQNEAQ (reference sequence). Trimming removed 3 bases at V and 4 bases at J, with 13 bases between. CDR3 bases: TGTGCCAGCAGCTTTTTGGGCCTGTCTTACGAGCAGTACTTC. Encoded protein: CASSFLGLSYEQYF.

On this clone itself: This CDR3 is also generated by other DNA sequences in the sample. The chain has TRBV19 and TRBJ1-1, with D tentatively TRBD1 (6 bases). V was cut by 2 bases and J by 1 base, with 11 bases left in between. This CDR3 contains 15 residues. Germline lookup yields CDR1 LNHDA and CDR2 SQIVND (reference sequence). This chain's CDR3 is CASSISAGANTEAFF. As DNA, the CDR3 is TGTGCCAGTAGTATATCGGCAGGGGCGAACACTGAAGCTTTCTTT.

The chain recombines TRBV5-5 with TRBJ2-7; D uncertain. The germline V gene encodes CDR1 SGHKS and CDR2 YYEKEE (reference sequence). Deletions cut 2 bases from V and 0 bases from J, with 9 bases between. The CDR3 is 14 amino acids. CDR3 in DNA: TGTGCCAGCAGCTTATTCGGTCTCTCCTACGAGCAGTACTTC. This translates into CASSLFGLSYEQYF. The entire variable domain, with the rest obtained from reference TRBV5-5 and TRBJ2-7, is as follows: DAGVTQSPTHLIKTRGQQVTLRCSPISGHKSVSWYQQVLGQGPQFIFQYYEKEERGRGNFPDRFSARQFPNYSSELNVNALLLGDSALYLCASSLFGLSYEQYFGPGTRLTVT.

The chain is built from TRBV7-2 and TRBJ2-5; D gene ambiguous. Germline CDR1 SGHTA, CDR2 FQGNSA. The V end was cut by 1 base, the J end by 2 bases, with 11 bases between. The CDR3 is 15 amino acids. CDR3 residues: CASSLVSQSQETQYF. In DNA, the CDR3 is TGTGCCAGCAGCTTAGTTAGCCAGAGTCAAGAGACCCAGTACTTC.

The rearrangement uses TRBV7-2 and TRBJ1-5; D remains unclear. The V end was cut by 1 base, the J end by 4 bases, with 5 bases between. Germline V CDR1 and CDR2: SGHTA, FQGNSA. The CDR3 contains 13 residues. The CDR3 DNA is TGTGCCAGCAGCTTAGACAGTAATCAGCCCCAGCATTTT. Translating it yields CASSLDSNQPQHF.

The chain is built from TRBV5-5 and TRBJ1-6; D call uncertain. Per germline, CDR1 SGHKS and CDR2 YYEKEE (reference sequence). The CDR3 consists of 15 residues. The V end lost 0 bases, the J end lost 10 bases, and 14 bases lay between the germline ends. The CDR3 DNA sequence: TGTGCCAGCAGCTTGGGTGTGGGCAGATTATCACCCCTCCACTTT. Its protein product is CASSLGVGRLSPLHF.

V is TRBV19 and J is TRBJ2-3; 10 bases are a match to TRBD2. CDR1 and CDR2 from the germline V gene are LNHDA and SQIVND (reference sequence). With V trimmed by 8 bases and J by 6 bases, 8 bases remained unmatched. The CDR3 totals 14 residues. CDR3 amino acids: CASRAGGALDTQYF. In nucleotides, the CDR3 is TGTGCCAGTCGAGCGGGAGGGGCGCTCGATACGCAGTATTTT.

This clone was seen a handful of times. This chain connects TRBV30 to TRBJ2-7; the match to TRBD1 covers 8 bases. This CDR3 is 15 amino acids long. Per the germline V gene, CDR1 is GTSNPN and CDR2 is SVGIG (reference sequence). With V trimmed by 0 bases and J by 0 bases, 4 bases remained unmatched. The CDR3 loop is CAWSVGQANSYEQYF. CDR3 in DNA: TGTGCCTGGAGTGTGGGACAGGCAAACTCCTACGAGCAGTACTTC.

The gene calls are TRBV14 and TRBJ1-1, with a possible D match to TRBD1 (6 bases). Germline V gives CDR1 SGHDN, CDR2 FVKESK. The CDR3 sequence is 15 residues long. The V gene lost 4 bases and the J gene lost 4 bases, with 16 bases spanning the gap. CDR3 amino acids: CASSPLGGLGTEAFF. The CDR3 nucleotides are TGTGCCAGCAGCCCCCTGGGGGGGCTTGGCACTGAAGCTTTCTTT.

This chain connects TRBV19 to TRBJ1-4, with TRBD1 as a possible D gene (5 bases). CDR1 is LNHDA, CDR2 SQIVND, per germline (reference sequence). V lost 5 bases and J lost 7, with 17 bases in between. This CDR3 is built from 15 residues. CDR3 nucleotide sequence: TGTGCCAGTAGTCCCCCCGCCAGGGAGGCTGAAAAACTGTTTTTT. It yields the protein CASSPPAREAEKLFF.

This clone was observed a single time. DNA of the CDR3: TGTGCCAGCAGTTACCCGGAGCAGCATAGCAATCAGCCCCAGCATTTT. Amino acids: CASSYPEQHSNQPQHF. The V call is TRBV6-2 or TRBV6-3, the J call TRBJ1-5, with D hard to call. The germline CDR1 and CDR2 sequences are MNHEY and SVGEGT. V was shortened by 2 bases and J by 0 bases, with 11 bases between the two germline ends. This CDR3 is built from 16 residues.

The chain employs TRBV4-1 and TRBJ1-2, with D tentatively TRBD1 (5 bases). CDR3 length equals 15 residues. The germline gives CDR1 MGHRA, CDR2 YSYEKL. V was clipped by 1 base and J by 1 base, with 10 bases between them. The CDR3 region is CASSQAPDSNYGYTF. The DNA of the CDR3 is TGCGCCAGCAGCCAAGCCCCCGACAGTAACTATGGCTACACCTTC.

The chain carries TRBV3-1 (or the pseudogene TRBV3-2) and TRBJ1-3, with D perhaps matching TRBD1 (5 bases). CDR1 is LGHDT, CDR2 YNNKEL, per germline (reference sequence). V lost 2 bases, J lost 5 bases, and 25 bases lay in between. The CDR3 is made up of 19 amino acids. The CDR3 bases are TGTGCCAGCAGCCAACCCGTGTCCGCCCCAGACAGCGGGAGAAACACCATATATTTT. Translation: CASSQPVSAPDSGRNTIYF.

V gene TRBV5-1 combines with J gene TRBJ1-2; D is perhaps TRBD1 (6 bases). V was clipped by 2 bases and J by 6 bases, with 17 bases between them. CDR3 length: 15 amino acids. Germline CDR1 SGHRS, CDR2 YFSETQ. CDR3: CASSFDSTGYNGYTF. The CDR3 DNA reads as TGCGCCAGCAGCTTCGATTCTACAGGGTATAATGGCTACACCTTC.

This clone was recorded once. The chain combines TRBV4-2 with TRBJ2-2; a possible D gene is TRBD2 (6 bases). The CDR3 runs 17 residues. In germline, CDR1 is LGHNA, CDR2 YNFKEQ. Trimming cost V 1 base and J 6 bases, with 18 bases left between them. The chain's CDR3 is CASSQVSGEPQPGELFF. CDR3 nucleotide sequence: TGTGCCAGCAGCCAAGTATCGGGGGAGCCCCAGCCCGGGGAGCTGTTTTTT.

The V call is TRBV10-3, the J call TRBJ2-7; 9 bases match TRBD2. CDR3 length: 14 residues. J gave up 6 bases and V 3 bases, and 6 bases lay outside the gene matches. Germline V gene lookup returns CDR1 ENHRY and CDR2 SYGVKD. DNA for the CDR3: TGTGCCATCAGTGAAGGGACTAGCTCTCCCGAGCAGTACTTC. It yields the protein CAISEGTSSPEQYF.

This chain connects TRBV29-1 to TRBJ1-1; tentative D call: TRBD1 (6 bases). CDR1 and CDR2 from the germline V gene are SQVTM and ANQGSEA. The CDR3 has 12 amino acids. Deletions cut 6 bases from V and 3 bases from J, with 11 bases between. The CDR3 DNA sequence: TGCAGCGTCTATGAGGGGGACACTGAAGCTTTCTTT. Protein: CSVYEGDTEAFF.

The J gene is TRBJ2-7, the V gene TRBV6-2 or TRBV6-3, with 9 bases fitting TRBD1. Trimming cost V 6 bases and J 6 bases; bases outside gene matches: 12. CDR1 and CDR2 (germline): MNHEY, SVGEGT. The CDR3 extends over 15 amino acids. CDR3 coding DNA: TGTGCCAGCAGCACAGGGGGCGCGGGTCAGAGCGAGCAGTACTTC. Its translation: CASSTGGAGQSEQYF.

The chain employs TRBV5-4 and TRBJ1-1; tentative D call: TRBD1 (6 bases). The CDR3 consists of 13 residues. Germline CDR1 is SGHNT and CDR2 is YYREEE (reference sequence). Trimming stripped 5 bases from V and 3 bases from J, with 11 bases between. The CDR3 loop is CASRINRDTEAFF. DNA of the CDR3: TGTGCCAGCAGGATCAACAGGGACACTGAAGCTTTCTTT.

CDR3 loop: CASSQDISGETQYF. In DNA form, the CDR3 reads TGCGCCAGCAGCCAAGATATTTCGGGGGAGACCCAGTACTTC. The chain links TRBV4-3 to TRBJ2-5; perhaps TRBD2 as D (5 bases). V dropped 0 bases and J dropped 5 bases, with 10 bases sitting between them. Germline CDR1 is LGHNA and CDR2 is YSLEER. This CDR3 contains 14 residues.

The chain couples TRBV5-5 to TRBJ2-5; D might be TRBD2 (5 bases). There are 13 residues in the CDR3. Germline CDR1 is SGHKS and CDR2 is YYEKEE (reference sequence). Between the trimmed V and J ends, which lost 2 bases and 4 bases, there was a span of 9 bases. CDR3 sequence reads: CASSFTAGETQYF. The CDR3 DNA reads TGTGCCAGCAGCTTTACTGCGGGAGAGACCCAGTACTTC.